This TCR beta chain was captured in a study of CD8+CD57+ T cells in acquired aplastic anemia. Study as a whole: Recorded DNA amounts for sorted CD4+ and CD8+ cells had an average of about 3 ug. Study-wide results and limits: Patients and controls shared 25 to 35 CD8+ CDR3 sequences, highly expressed in patients.

All patients picked for sequencing had shown, by flow cytometry, an expansion of CD8+CD57+ cells. Patients, without exception, had severe acquired aplastic anemia. No therapy had been given to the patients at the time of blood sampling. Profiles of TCR beta VDJ and CDR3 were generated from a genomic DNA template. TCRdb itself ran the reads through MiXCR, one entry per CDR3 protein. The sample shows roughly 280,000 distinct CDR3 sequences, approximately 60% of them seen only once. The germline V gene encodes CDR1 SEHNR and CDR2 FQNEAQ (reference sequence). The CDR3 consists of 18 residues. The V and J ends lost 5 bases and 2 bases respectively, with 24 bases between them. As for this clonotype: Antigen specificity is unknown.

The clonotype originates from a human donor with aplastic anemia. Source material: sorted CD4+, CD8+, or CD8+CD57+ T cells (not recorded which) from PBMCs. The chain combines TRBV7-9 with TRBJ1-1; maybe TRBD1 (6 bases). The CDR3 coding sequence is TGTGCCAGCAGCCCCCGACAGGTTCCGGGGGGGGCCAACACTGAAGCTTTCTTT. Translated: CASSPRQVPGGANTEAFF. The full variable domain, in which reference TRBV7-9 and TRBJ1-1 provide the parts outside the CDR3, is DTGVSQNPRHKITKRGQNVTFRCDPISEHNRLYWYRQTLGQGPEFLTYFQNEAQLEKSRLLSDRFSAERPKGSFSTLEIQRTEQGDSAMYLCASSPRQVPGGANTEAFFGQGTRLTVV.